Below, 29 T cell receptor beta chains from the same sample are listed, as sequenced in a study of cytomegalovirus exposure and HLA in healthy donors. PCR involved 60 Vbeta and 13 Jbeta primers. The method was immunoSEQ multiplex PCR; TCRdb's version includes in-frame clones alone and lacks a portion of them. Of some 150,000 clones listed, nearly 80% were seen once; the top ten hold 8.5% to 10%. Material for sequencing was PBMCs. The receptors here all came from a man younger than 35 in good health and CMV-seropositive.

The chain links TRBV2 to TRBJ2-5, with 11 bases matching TRBD2. Germline lookup yields CDR1 SNHLY and CDR2 FYNNEI. J was trimmed by 2 bases and V by 5 bases; bases with no gene match: 4. The CDR3 has 15 amino acids. The CDR3: CASSRTSGYQETQYF. In DNA form, the CDR3 reads TGTGCCAGCAGTCGGACTAGCGGGTATCAAGAGACCCAGTACTTC.

The V and J genes are TRBV13 and TRBJ2-3, with a tentative D call TRBD2 (6 bases). The CDR3 has 14 amino acids. Germline CDR1 reads PRHDT; CDR2 reads FYEKMQ (reference sequence). Trimming shortened V by 4 bases and J by 1 base, and 9 bases separated the two germline ends. In nucleotides, the CDR3 is TGTGCCAGCAGCTCACTAGCTGGCACAGATACGCAGTATTTT. Amino acid sequence: CASSSLAGTDTQYF.

The chain carries TRBV5-6 and TRBJ2-7; 9 bases line up with TRBD1. The CDR3 is made up of 14 amino acids. Looked up from germline, CDR1 is SGHDT and CDR2 is YYEEEE. Trimming cost V 5 bases and J 5 bases; bases outside gene matches: 8. The CDR3 region is CASRRRDRDHEQYF. The CDR3 nucleotides are TGTGCCAGCAGACGCCGGGACAGGGACCACGAGCAGTACTTC.

CDR3 sequence (DNA): TGTGCCAGCAGCGCAATCATACTGGATGAGCAGTTCTTC. It yields the protein CASSAIILDEQFF. The chain employs TRBV9 and TRBJ2-1; D not certain. The germline V gene has CDR1 SGDLS and CDR2 YYNGEE. The CDR3 contains 13 residues. Trimming removed 3 bases at V and 8 bases at J, with 12 bases between.

This chain uses TRBV27 with TRBJ2-2; TRBD1 matches 7 bases. CDR1 is MNHEY and CDR2 is SMNVEV in the germline V gene (reference sequence). This CDR3 is built from 14 residues. Losses at the gene ends were 6 bases for V and 5 bases for J; bases not matched to a gene: 6. CDR3 in amino acids: CASRPGGRTGELFF. The DNA for the CDR3 is TGTGCCAGCAGACCAGGGGGACGAACCGGGGAGCTGTTTTTT.

V gene TRBV14 combines with J gene TRBJ1-1; 7 positions match TRBD1. The CDR3 is 14 residues long. CDR1 and CDR2 (germline): SGHDN, FVKESK. The J segment lost 11 bases and the V segment lost 1 base, leaving 10 bases of the junction unmatched. In DNA form, the CDR3 reads TGTGCCAGCAGCCAAGTTACGACAGGGTCGGGCGCTTTCTTT. Amino acids: CASSQVTTGSGAFF.

The J gene is TRBJ1-1, the V gene TRBV9; possibly TRBD1 for D (5 bases). Germline values: CDR1 SGDLS, CDR2 YYNGEE. This CDR3 region has 12 residues. Trimming removed 2 bases at V and 6 bases at J, with 8 bases between. The CDR3 loop is CASSVLQAEAFF. The CDR3 region has the DNA TGTGCCAGCAGCGTCTTACAGGCTGAAGCTTTCTTT.

Here the CDR3 DNA reads TGTGCCAGCAGCGTAGGTCTAAACTCTGGAAACACCATATATTTT. Translated: CASSVGLNSGNTIYF. V gene TRBV9 combines with J gene TRBJ1-3, with D unresolved. The V and J ends lost 0 bases and 0 bases respectively, with 7 bases between them. CDR1 and CDR2 (germline): SGDLS, YYNGEE. The CDR3 has 15 amino acids. Full variable domain (rest looked up from reference TRBV9 and TRBJ1-3): DSGVTQTPKHLITATGQRVTLRCSPRSGDLSVYWYQQSLDQGLQFLIQYYNGEERAKGNILERFSAQQFPDLHSELNLSSLELGDSALYFCASSVGLNSGNTIYFGEGSWLTVV.

This clone was seen a handful of times. The chain employs TRBV6-1 and TRBJ2-7; TRBD2 is a possible D gene (6 bases). The CDR3 length is 15 residues. The germline CDR1 and CDR2 sequences are MNHNS and SASEGT. V lost 3 bases to trimming and J lost 2 bases, with 14 bases between them. In DNA, the CDR3 is TGTGCCAGCAGTGAGGGGCAGGGCGGGACCTACGAGCAGTACTTC. This gives the protein CASSEGQGGTYEQYF.

V usage is TRBV2 and J usage is TRBJ1-2; 12 nucleotides agree with TRBD1. The CDR3 totals 15 residues. The V segment lost 6 bases and the J segment 4 bases; nucleotides outside the gene matches: 6. CDR1 and CDR2 from the germline V gene are SNHLY and FYNNEI. The CDR3 DNA is TGTGCCAGCAGCCAGGGACAGGGGGCGACCTATGGCTACACCTTC. This encodes CASSQGQGATYGYTF.

The rearrangement joins TRBV27 to TRBJ2-1; TRBD2 matches 7 bases. The length of the CDR3 is 13 residues. The V and J ends lost 4 bases and 6 bases, in that order; junction bases with no gene match: 3. The germline V gene encodes CDR1 MNHEY and CDR2 SMNVEV (reference sequence). This CDR3 is CASSSGLGNEQFF. The CDR3 nucleotides read TGTGCCAGCAGTTCCGGACTAGGCAATGAGCAGTTCTTC.

The chain uses TRBV5-4 and TRBJ1-2; 7 bases are shared with TRBD1. Germline V CDR1 and CDR2: SGHNT, YYREEE (reference sequence). The CDR3 is 14 residues long. The V gene end was trimmed by 0 bases and the J gene end by 4 bases; junction bases not matched to a gene: 3. CDR3 in DNA: TGTGCCAGCAGCTTGGACCAGGGGGGCTATGGCTACACCTTC. Protein sequence: CASSLDQGGYGYTF.

This clone occurred once. This sequence joins TRBV13 and TRBJ2-7; the match to TRBD1 covers 7 bases. J lost 2 bases, V lost 5 bases, and 6 bases had no gene match. The length of the CDR3 is 14 residues. The germline V gene encodes CDR1 PRHDT and CDR2 FYEKMQ (reference sequence). The CDR3 DNA sequence: TGTGCCAGCAGCACCACCGACAGGGCCTACGAGCAGTACTTC. Its protein product is CASSTTDRAYEQYF.

This chain uses TRBV7-9 with TRBJ1-5, with a weak D call TRBD1 (5 bases). The CDR3 runs to 14 residues. In germline, CDR1 is SEHNR, CDR2 FQNEAQ (reference sequence). V was pared by 5 bases and J by 4 bases, with 12 bases between. CDR3 coding DNA: TGTGCCAGCAGCCAGGACGGGGGGAATCAGCCCCAGCATTTT. Amino acids: CASSQDGGNQPQHF.

The V call is TRBV4-3, the J call TRBJ2-2; D uncertain. V was clipped by 0 bases and J by 1 base, with 9 bases between them. CDR3 size: 16 residues. CDR1 and CDR2 (germline): LGHNA, YSLEER. The CDR3 region has the DNA TGCGCCAGCAGCCAAGAGATTGGCGGGAACACCGGGGAGCTGTTTTTT. Translating it yields CASSQEIGGNTGELFF.

CDR3 sequence: CASSVTTDYEQYF. The CDR3 nucleotides read TGCGCCAGCAGCGTGACTACTGACTACGAGCAGTACTTC. The J gene is TRBJ2-7, the V gene TRBV10-2, with a possible D match to TRBD2 (5 bases). Germline CDR1 WSHSY, CDR2 SAAADI. The germline V and J ends were trimmed by 6 bases and 3 bases, with 12 bases remaining between them. The CDR3 runs to 13 residues.

The V and J genes are TRBV4-1 and TRBJ2-1; tentatively, D is TRBD2 (6 bases). There are 12 residues in the CDR3. The V gene lost 5 bases and the J gene lost 15 bases, with 17 bases spanning the gap. The germline gives CDR1 MGHRA, CDR2 YSYEKL. The CDR3 coding sequence is TGCGCCAGCAGCAGGAGCCTAGCGCCGTTGTTCTTC. Translated, it gives CASSRSLAPLFF.

V usage is TRBV18 and J usage is TRBJ1-5, with TRBD1 identical over 7 bases. With V trimmed by 1 base and J by 3 bases, 3 bases remained unmatched. The CDR3 has 15 amino acids. Germline CDR1 is KGHSH and CDR2 is LQKENI. The CDR3 region is CASSPQGQNNQPQHF. CDR3 nucleotides: TGTGCCAGCTCACCACAGGGACAGAACAATCAGCCCCAGCATTTT.

The V and J genes are TRBV5-4 and TRBJ1-1, with a tentative D call TRBD1 (5 bases). Germline CDR1 SGHNT, CDR2 YYREEE (reference sequence). This CDR3 has 16 amino acids. V was clipped by 4 bases and J by 1 base, with 17 bases between them. The CDR3 reads CASSPWSGDRNTEAFF. In DNA form, the CDR3 reads TGTGCCAGCAGCCCTTGGAGTGGAGACAGGAACACTGAAGCTTTCTTT.

The V call is TRBV6-1, the J call TRBJ2-7; maybe TRBD2 (5 bases). Germline V gene data show CDR1 as MNHNS and CDR2 as SASEGT. V shed 7 bases and J shed 3 bases, with 16 bases lying between them. The CDR3 length is 14 residues. In DNA, the CDR3 is TGTGCCAGCAATGAGTGGTGGGGAGACTACGAGCAGTACTTC. It is translated as CASNEWWGDYEQYF.

The chain couples TRBV14 to TRBJ1-4, with D uncertain. Germline V gene sequence: CDR1 SGHDN, CDR2 FVKESK. This CDR3 is 16 amino acids long. The V gene lost 1 base and the J gene lost 7 bases, with 16 bases spanning the gap. The CDR3 protein is CASSQVAGRPSEKLFF. In DNA form, the CDR3 reads TGTGCCAGCAGCCAAGTGGCCGGGAGGCCTTCTGAAAAACTGTTTTTT.

This clone has more than one count but fewer than ten. The V gene is TRBV28, the J gene TRBJ2-7; 14 bases line up with TRBD2. After removal of 6 bases from V and 6 bases from J, the junction contained 4 bases not matched to a gene. CDR3 length equals 14 residues. CDR1 is MDHEN and CDR2 is SYDVKM in the germline V gene. The CDR3 DNA follows: TGTGCCAGCAGCAAGGGACTAGCGGGAGTCGAGCAGTACTTC. Encoded protein: CASSKGLAGVEQYF. The entire variable domain, with the rest obtained from reference TRBV28 and TRBJ2-7, is as follows: DVKVTQSSRYLVKRTGEKVFLECVQDMDHENMFWYRQDPGLGLRLIYFSYDVKMKEKGDIPEGYSVSREKKERFSLILESASTNQTSMYLCASSKGLAGVEQYFGPGTRLTVT.

The chain has TRBV6-6 and TRBJ2-3, with a possible D match to TRBD2 (7 bases). CDR3 size: 15 residues. Germline CDR1 and CDR2: MNHNY and SVGAGI (reference sequence). V lost 3 bases to trimming and J lost 2 bases, with 12 bases between them. DNA for the CDR3: TGTGCCAGCAGTTATCGAGGGGGGGCCACAGATACGCAGTATTTT. This sequence encodes CASSYRGGATDTQYF.

This clone was picked up one time. This chain uses TRBV29-1 with TRBJ1-1; 8 nucleotides match TRBD1. V shed 2 bases and J 4 bases; nucleotides not matched to a gene: 6. Germline V gene data show CDR1 as SQVTM and CDR2 as ANQGSEA. The CDR3 has 14 residues. For the CDR3, the DNA is TGCAGCGTTGAATCGCCAGGGGGCCGCACTGAAGCTTTCTTT. Amino acids: CSVESPGGRTEAFF.

The rearrangement uses TRBV4-3 and TRBJ1-4, with TRBD1 matching over 7 bases. V lost 1 base to trimming and J lost 3 bases; unmatched junction nucleotides: 14. Germline V gene lookup returns CDR1 LGHNA and CDR2 YSLEER. The CDR3 is 19 amino acids. In nucleotides, the CDR3 is TGCGCCAGCAGCCAAGGACAGGGAAGAGGGATCGAGGCTAATGAAAAACTGTTTTTT. Residues: CASSQGQGRGIEANEKLFF.

This clone was recorded once. The chain links TRBV11-2 to TRBJ2-5; D is uncertain. The V and J ends lost 1 base and 3 bases respectively, with 6 bases between them. The CDR3 spans 13 residues. Germline-derived CDR1 and CDR2 are SGHAT and FQNNGV. DNA for the CDR3: TGTGCCAGCAGCTTAGGATACAAAGAGACCCAGTACTTC. It encodes CASSLGYKETQYF.

This clone was counted between two and nine times. This sequence joins TRBV5-1 and TRBJ1-1; no definite D call. The CDR3 totals 15 residues. Looked up from germline, CDR1 is SGHRS and CDR2 is YFSETQ. Trimming cost V 5 bases and J 1 base, with 15 bases left between them. The CDR3 is CASSPREAGNTEAFF. The CDR3, as DNA: TGCGCCAGCAGTCCACGTGAGGCGGGGAACACTGAAGCTTTCTTT.

The rearrangement uses TRBV6-1 and TRBJ1-5, with TRBD1 matching over 7 bases. Germline values: CDR1 MNHNS, CDR2 SASEGT. This CDR3 has 14 residues. V was clipped by 3 bases and J by 5 bases; unmatched bases: 4. CDR3 sequence: CASSDGQDYQPQHF. The DNA of the CDR3 is TGTGCCAGCAGTGATGGACAGGACTATCAGCCCCAGCATTTT.

The sample holds one count of this clone. The rearrangement uses TRBV7-3 and TRBJ2-6, with D possibly being TRBD2 (5 bases). Trimming stripped 5 bases from V and 0 bases from J, with 11 bases between. The CDR3 is made up of 16 amino acids. Germline values: CDR1 SGHTA, CDR2 FQGTGA. The DNA of the CDR3 is TGTGCCAGCAGCCCCCAAGGGAGCTCTGGGGCCAACGTCCTGACTTTC. It translates to CASSPQGSSGANVLTF.